This T cell receptor (beta chain) was obtained from a study of blood T cells in healthy people across ages. Whole-study findings and limits: A roughly linear fall in TCR beta diversity per million T cells was seen with increasing age. Observed TCR beta diversity showed a strong correlation with the percentage of naive T cells as measured by flow cytometry.

A note on this clonotype: Its antigen is as yet unknown.

A second PCR, run for roughly 7 to 11 cycles, used a sample-barcoded 5' primer plus a J-beta primer mix. TCRdb re-called the 5' RACE reads through MiXCR, storing one row per CDR3 protein. The sample records 600,000 to 1,000,000 distinct CDR3 sequences, 25% being singletons. The germline V gene has CDR1 MNHEY and CDR2 SMNVEV (reference sequence). This CDR3 has 14 amino acids. Trimming left V 8 bases short and J 4 bases short, with 14 bases between. This same sample was also taken into another study, of T cells of mothers and their children. That paper notes: A few healthy Caucasian mothers, along with their six children, were the donors.

The sequence was collected from a boy younger than 18 in good health. The chain is built from TRBV27 and TRBJ2-2; a weak D match, TRBD2 (5 bases). The sample was blood. The CDR3, as DNA: TGTGCCAGCGCAAGAGGGTTGGGCACCGGGGAGCTGTTTTTT. It codes for CASARGLGTGELFF.